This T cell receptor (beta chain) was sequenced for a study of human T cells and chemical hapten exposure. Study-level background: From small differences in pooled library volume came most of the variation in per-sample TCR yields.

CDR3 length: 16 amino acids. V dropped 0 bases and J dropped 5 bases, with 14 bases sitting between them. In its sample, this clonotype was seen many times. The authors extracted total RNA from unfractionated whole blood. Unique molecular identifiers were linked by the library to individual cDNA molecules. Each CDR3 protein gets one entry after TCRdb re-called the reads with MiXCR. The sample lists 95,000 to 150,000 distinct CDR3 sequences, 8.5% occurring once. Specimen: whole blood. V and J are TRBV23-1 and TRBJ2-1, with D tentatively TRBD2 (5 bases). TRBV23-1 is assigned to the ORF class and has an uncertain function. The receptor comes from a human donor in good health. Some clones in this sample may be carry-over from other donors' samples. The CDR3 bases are TGCGCCAGCAGTCAATCACCGGACTCTACCAACAATGAGCAGTTCTTC. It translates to CASSQSPDSTNNEQFF.